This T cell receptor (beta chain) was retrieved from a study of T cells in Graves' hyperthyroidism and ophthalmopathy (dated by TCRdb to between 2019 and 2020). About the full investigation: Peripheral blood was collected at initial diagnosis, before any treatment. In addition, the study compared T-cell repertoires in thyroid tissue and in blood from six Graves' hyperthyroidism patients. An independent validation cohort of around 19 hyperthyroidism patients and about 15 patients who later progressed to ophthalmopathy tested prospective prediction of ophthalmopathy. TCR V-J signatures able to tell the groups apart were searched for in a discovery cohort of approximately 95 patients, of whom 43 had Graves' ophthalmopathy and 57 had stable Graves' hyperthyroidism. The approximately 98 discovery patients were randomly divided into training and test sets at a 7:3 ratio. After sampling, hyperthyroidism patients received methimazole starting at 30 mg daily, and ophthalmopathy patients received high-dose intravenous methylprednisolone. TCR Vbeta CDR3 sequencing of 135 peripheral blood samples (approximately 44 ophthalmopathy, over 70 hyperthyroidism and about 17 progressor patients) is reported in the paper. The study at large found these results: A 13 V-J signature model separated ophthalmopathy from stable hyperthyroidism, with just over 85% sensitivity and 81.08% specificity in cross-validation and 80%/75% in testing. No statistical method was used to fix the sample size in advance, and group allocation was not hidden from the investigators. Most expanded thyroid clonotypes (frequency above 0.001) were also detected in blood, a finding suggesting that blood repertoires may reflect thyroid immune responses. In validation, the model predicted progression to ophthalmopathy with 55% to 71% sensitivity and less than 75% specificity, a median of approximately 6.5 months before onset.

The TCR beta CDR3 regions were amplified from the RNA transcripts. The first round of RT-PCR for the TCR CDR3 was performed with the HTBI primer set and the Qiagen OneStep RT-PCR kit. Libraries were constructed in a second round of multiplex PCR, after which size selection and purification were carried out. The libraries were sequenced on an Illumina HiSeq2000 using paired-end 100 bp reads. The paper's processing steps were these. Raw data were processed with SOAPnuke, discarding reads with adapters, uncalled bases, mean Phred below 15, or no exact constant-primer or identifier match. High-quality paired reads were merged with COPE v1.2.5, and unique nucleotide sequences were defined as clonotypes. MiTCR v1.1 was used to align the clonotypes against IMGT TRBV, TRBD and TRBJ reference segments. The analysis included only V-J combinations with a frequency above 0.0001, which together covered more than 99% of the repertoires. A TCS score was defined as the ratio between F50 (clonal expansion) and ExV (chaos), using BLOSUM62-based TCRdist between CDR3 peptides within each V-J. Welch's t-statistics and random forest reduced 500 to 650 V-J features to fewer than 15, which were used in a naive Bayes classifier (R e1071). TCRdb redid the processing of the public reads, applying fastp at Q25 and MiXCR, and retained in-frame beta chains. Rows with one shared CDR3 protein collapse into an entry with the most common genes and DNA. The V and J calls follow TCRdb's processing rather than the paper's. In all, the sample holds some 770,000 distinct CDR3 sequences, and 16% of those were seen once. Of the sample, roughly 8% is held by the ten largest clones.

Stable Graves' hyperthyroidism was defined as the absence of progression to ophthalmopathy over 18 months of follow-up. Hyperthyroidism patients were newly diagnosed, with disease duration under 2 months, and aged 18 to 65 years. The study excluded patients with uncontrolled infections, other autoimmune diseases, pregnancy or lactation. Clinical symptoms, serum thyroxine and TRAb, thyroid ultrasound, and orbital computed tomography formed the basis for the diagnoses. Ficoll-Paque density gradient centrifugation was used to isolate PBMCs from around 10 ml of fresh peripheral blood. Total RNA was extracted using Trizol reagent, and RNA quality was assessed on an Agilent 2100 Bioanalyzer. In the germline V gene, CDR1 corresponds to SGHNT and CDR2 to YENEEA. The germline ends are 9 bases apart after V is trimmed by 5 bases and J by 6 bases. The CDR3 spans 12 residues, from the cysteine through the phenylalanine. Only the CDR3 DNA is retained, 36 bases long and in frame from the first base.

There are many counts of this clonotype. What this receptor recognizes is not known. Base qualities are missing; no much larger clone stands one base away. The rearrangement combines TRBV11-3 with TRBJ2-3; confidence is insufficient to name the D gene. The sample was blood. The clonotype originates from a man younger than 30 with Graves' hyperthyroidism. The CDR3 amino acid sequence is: CASSRERDTQYF. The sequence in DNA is TGTGCCAGCAGCCGTGAGAGGGATACGCAGTATTTT. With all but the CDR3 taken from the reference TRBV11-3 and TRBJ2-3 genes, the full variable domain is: EAGVVQSPRYKIIEKKQPVAFWCNPISGHNTLYWYLQNLGQGPELLIRYENEEAVDDSQLPKDRFSAERLKGVDSTLKIQPAELGDSAVYLCASSRERDTQYFGPGTRLTVL.